This TCR beta chain originates from a study of beta chain features in type 1 diabetes. Study-level information: When patients were set against healthy donors, age, gender and cell yields were similar.

On this clone: The target antigen is unknown.

Whole-study results and caveats: TCRB CDR3 length was moderately but significantly reduced in all four CD4+ subsets of Type 1 diabetes patients.

The CDR3 runs 24 residues. V shed 5 bases and J 3 bases; nucleotides not matched to a gene: 32. Germline V gene data show CDR1 as SGHDN and CDR2 as FVKESK. The whole isolated RNA underwent reverse transcription, so sequencing captured expressed TCRB transcripts. Some clones are missing from TCRdb's copy, which holds only in-frame ones; the method was immunoSEQ multiplex PCR. The sample contains 300,000 to 400,000 clones, 13% of which appear only once. This receptor was taken from a woman aged 18 to 35 with type 1 diabetes. The sample consisted of naive CD4+ T cells from blood. The chain has TRBV14 and TRBJ1-5, with 9 bases identical to TRBD1. This CDR3 is CASSELSYPWDREWDTGNNQPQHF. In nucleotides, the CDR3 is TGTGCCAGCAGCGAGCTCTCGTATCCATGGGACAGGGAGTGGGACACGGGGAACAATCAGCCCCAGCATTTT.